The clone carrying this TCR beta chain appeared many times. Antigen: not known. Ophthalmopathy donors showed moderate-to-severe activity, CAS ≥3, NOSPECS ≥4 and a duration under 3 months. As the starting material, approximately 10 ml of fresh peripheral blood yielded the PBMCs. These data are taken from a study of Graves' ophthalmopathy and Graves' hyperthyroidism. Points from the study as a whole: The model's prediction of ophthalmopathy progression had about 70% sensitivity and around 78% specificity.

Germline V gives CDR1 SGHTA, CDR2 FQGNSA. Trimming removed 0 bases from V and 8 bases from J, with 16 bases in between. This CDR3 contains 16 residues. RNA transcripts were the source from which TCR beta CDR3 regions were amplified. First-round RT-PCR used HTBI primers; second-round multiplex PCR followed. In TCRdb, the multiplex PCR reads were re-called with MiXCR into one record per CDR3 protein. The table lists roughly 50,000 distinct CDR3 sequences, over 40% of them singletons. The sequencing input was peripheral blood. This sequence was found in an adult man with Graves' ophthalmopathy. The J gene is TRBJ1-4, the V gene TRBV7-2; D unclear. The CDR3 reads CASSLAAAPGGEKLFF. The CDR3 DNA reads TGTGCCAGCAGCTTAGCGGCGGCTCCGGGTGGAGAAAAACTGTTTTTT.